The 8 T cell receptor beta chains listed next were all sequenced from one sample in a study of T cells in Graves' hyperthyroidism and ophthalmopathy. It was RNA transcripts that yielded the amplified TCR beta CDR3 regions. A first-round RT-PCR of the TCR CDR3 used the HTBI primer set. TCRdb passed the multiplex PCR reads through MiXCR, listing each CDR3 protein once. The sample contains 360,000 or so distinct CDR3 sequences, over 15% of which appear only once. Source material: blood. Source of these receptors: a woman aged 35 to 49 with Graves' ophthalmopathy.

This clonotype was seen many times. In nucleotides, the CDR3 is TGTGCCAGCAAAGCCTTGGCGTCAGGGGGCCGGCAGCCCCAGCATTTT. It translates to CASKALASGGRQPQHF. J is TRBJ1-5 and V is TRBV28, with 8 bases aligning to TRBD1. V lost 7 bases and J lost 7; bases outside the gene matches: 15. CDR1 MDHEN and CDR2 SYDVKM come from the germline V gene. There are 16 residues in the CDR3.

This clonotype was seen repeatedly, ten times or more. This chain uses TRBV30 with TRBJ1-5; maybe TRBD1 (5 bases). The CDR3 covers 15 residues. Germline V CDR1 and CDR2: GTSNPN, SVGIG (reference sequence). V was pared by 1 base and J by 3 bases, with 13 bases between. CDR3 coding DNA: TGTGCCTGGAGTGGCCGAGACAGCTTCAATCAGCCCCAGCATTTT. Protein product: CAWSGRDSFNQPQHF.

This rearrangement joins TRBV18 to TRBJ2-5, with 7 bases identical to TRBD2. This CDR3 comprises 13 residues. Germline assignment: CDR1 KGHSH and CDR2 LQKENI. The junction had 3 bases not matched to a gene; V was cut back by 4 bases and J by 4 bases. The CDR3 sequence: CASSRSSGETQYF. CDR3 sequence (DNA): TGTGCCAGCTCACGTTCTAGCGGAGAGACCCAGTACTTC.

This clonotype has ten or more counts. The chain is built from TRBV28 and TRBJ1-1, with D tentatively TRBD1 (5 bases). V shed 6 bases and J shed 0 bases, with 20 bases lying between them. There are 17 residues in the CDR3. Germline-derived CDR1 and CDR2 are MDHEN and SYDVKM. The CDR3 DNA sequence: TGTGCCAGCAGACTCAAGGAACGGGGCCCCTTGAACACTGAAGCTTTCTTT. As protein: CASRLKERGPLNTEAFF.

The table lists this clonotype with many counts. V usage is TRBV6-1 and J usage is TRBJ2-2, with D unresolved. This CDR3 has 11 residues. The V and J ends lost 3 bases and 6 bases respectively, with 2 bases between them. CDR1 is MNHNS, CDR2 SASEGT, per germline. CDR3 DNA sequence: TGTGCCAGCAGTGAGTCCGGGGAGCTGTTTTTT. It yields the protein CASSESGELFF.

This clonotype was detected ten times or more. J is TRBJ1-5 and V is TRBV10-3; D is perhaps TRBD1 (6 bases). The V end lost 9 bases, the J end lost 5 bases, and 14 bases lay between the germline ends. The germline CDR1 and CDR2 sequences are ENHRY and SYGVKD. The CDR3 consists of 13 residues. The CDR3, as DNA: TGTGCCATACGAAACAGGGCAGATCAGCCCCAGCATTTT. This sequence encodes CAIRNRADQPQHF.

The V and J genes are TRBV28 and TRBJ1-1; D is uncertain. This CDR3 is built from 11 residues. The germline V and J ends were trimmed by 8 bases and 10 bases, with 14 bases remaining between them. Germline V CDR1 and CDR2: MDHEN, SYDVKM. The DNA for the CDR3 is TGTGCCAGCTTTAGTTTTCTTGGAGCTTTCTTT. Its translation: CASFSFLGAFF. The whole variable domain, remainder taken from reference TRBV28 and TRBJ1-1, is DVKVTQSSRYLVKRTGEKVFLECVQDMDHENMFWYRQDPGLGLRLIYFSYDVKMKEKGDIPEGYSVSREKKERFSLILESASTNQTSMYLCASFSFLGAFFGQGTRLTVV.

The CDR3 loop reads CATSTRTSGRSEQYF. CDR3 nucleotides: TGTGCCACCAGCACCAGGACTAGCGGGAGATCCGAGCAGTACTTC. V usage is TRBV15 and J usage is TRBJ2-7, with 13 bases matching TRBD2. The V gene end was trimmed by 4 bases and the J gene end by 6 bases; junction bases not matched to a gene: 6. The CDR3 spans 15 residues. Germline loops: CDR1 LNHNV, CDR2 YYDKDF (reference sequence).